The next 24 T cell receptor beta chains were all read from a single sample in a study of tumor-infiltrating lymphocytes in primary liver carcinoma. With around 520 ng total RNA as template and a constant-region primer, TCR beta cDNA was made. Amplification in three nested multiplex PCR rounds with slightly modified ARM-PCR gave rise to TCR beta libraries. The two initial PCR rounds, 9 to 11 cycles each, used TRBV1-TRBV30 forward and C-beta reverse primers. MiXCR, applied by TCRdb to the multiplex PCR reads, yields one record per CDR3 protein. The sample holds about 54,000 distinct CDR3 sequences; over 65% are singletons and the top ten take less than 30%. It was from 20-30 mg of unsorted bulk tissue that RNA and DNA were co-extracted. Sequenced material: liver tumor tissue from sampling region 2. Subset denoted: tumor region T2, inferior pole. These receptors were taken from a man between 40 and 49 years old with primary liver carcinoma and hepatitis B virus infection.

This clonotype is judged medium-sized. This sequence joins TRBV11-2 and TRBJ2-1, with a possible D match to TRBD2 (7 bases). Germline V gene sequence: CDR1 SGHAT, CDR2 FQNNGV. Trimming removed 5 bases from V and 9 bases from J, with 26 bases in between. The CDR3 loop spans 17 amino acids. The CDR3 protein is CASSHMGHSSGKGEQFF. CDR3 in DNA: TGTGCCAGCAGCCATATGGGACACTCAAGCGGGAAAGGTGAGCAGTTCTTC.

In regard to this clonotype: The CDR3 does not close with the conserved phenylalanine or tryptophan, likely indicating a read error. The rearrangement links TRBV6-5 to TRBJ2-6; D unclear. Trimming pared 6 bases from V and 4 bases from J, leaving 16 bases between. The germline CDR1 and CDR2 sequences are MNHEY and SVGAGI. The CDR3 loop spans 16 amino acids. The CDR3 protein is CASRVGNRSGANVLTS. Written as DNA, the CDR3 is TGTGCCAGCAGGGTAGGGAACAGATCCGGGGCCAACGTCCTGACTTCC.

Concerning this clonotype itself: One end of the junction is discordant with germline, which a read error may explain. The genes are TRBV7-3 and TRBJ2-7, with a weak D call TRBD2 (6 bases). The CDR3 extends over 17 amino acids. Germline-derived CDR1 and CDR2 are SGHTA and FQGTGA. As DNA, the CDR3 is TGTACCAGCAGCTTAGCGCTTGGGACTTTTCTCTCCTACGAGCAGTACTTC. Translated: CTSSLALGTFLSYEQYF.

This clonotype came up a few times. The chain uses TRBV29-1 and TRBJ2-7; D uncertain. The CDR3 spans 12 residues. The ends were cut back, 5 bases at V and 2 bases at J, with 10 bases in the middle. Germline CDR1 reads SQVTM; CDR2 reads ANQGSEA. The CDR3 DNA sequence: TGCAGCGTTAAAAAGGATACCTACGAGCAGTACTTC. Residues: CSVKKDTYEQYF.

This clonotype was seen just once. Likely a read error: the CDR3 ends without its conserved phenylalanine or tryptophan. The chain recombines TRBV29-1 with TRBJ2-3; no firm D call. Trimming removed 5 bases at V and 5 bases at J, with 17 bases between. CDR3 size: 14 residues. Germline V gene lookup returns CDR1 SQVTM and CDR2 ANQGSEA. CDR3 in DNA: TGCAGCGTTCTTCTTCCAGGAGTGGTAGATACGCAGTATTTG. Amino acids: CSVLLPGVVDTQYL.

This clonotype was observed at least ten times. The chain employs TRBV5-1 and TRBJ1-5; TRBD1 is a possible D gene (5 bases). CDR3 length equals 14 residues. CDR1 and CDR2 from the germline V gene are SGHRS and YFSETQ. The V end lost 3 bases, the J end lost 6 bases, and 13 bases lay between the germline ends. CDR3 region: CASSYGDGGQPQHF. The CDR3 nucleotides read TGCGCCAGCAGCTATGGGGACGGGGGTCAGCCCCAGCATTTT. Based on the CDR3 plus reference TRBV5-1 and TRBJ1-5, the full variable domain is KAGVTQTPRYLIKTRGQQVTLSCSPISGHRSVSWYQQTPGQGLQFLFEYFSETQRNKGNFPGRFSGRQFSNSRSEMNVSTLELGDSALYLCASSYGDGGQPQHFGDGTRLSIL.

In regard to this clonotype: Its ends do not fully match the called genes, so a read error is possible. The chain employs TRBV11-2 and TRBJ1-4, with 8 nucleotides matching TRBD1. The germline gives CDR1 SGHAT, CDR2 FQNNGV. The CDR3 is 17 amino acids. The CDR3 sequence: CASILVGTGSVNEKLFF. CDR3 bases: TGTGCCAGCATCTTAGTCGGGACAGGCTCCGTCAACGAAAAACTGTTTTTT.

This rearrangement joins TRBV12-3 or TRBV12-4 to TRBJ2-5; a weak D match, TRBD2 (5 bases). The CDR3 totals 15 residues. V was clipped by 6 bases and J by 3 bases, with 17 bases between them. The CDR3 sequence: CASRRHSGREETQYF. In nucleotides, the CDR3 is TGTGCCAGCAGACGTCATAGTGGGAGAGAAGAGACCCAGTACTTC.

As concerns this clonotype: The CDR3 ends on some other residue instead of the conserved phenylalanine or tryptophan, so this is likely a read error. This chain connects TRBV2 to TRBJ2-2; 11 bases align to TRBD1. There are 17 residues in the CDR3. Germline V gene sequence: CDR1 SNHLY, CDR2 FYNNEI. CDR3 residues: CASRVRDRGTNTGKLFI. The CDR3, as DNA: TGTGCCAGCAGAGTCCGGGACAGGGGGACTAACACCGGGAAGCTGTTTATT.

Of note for this clonotype: An end of the junction does not agree with germline; a read error may underlie this. V gene TRBV11-2 combines with J gene TRBJ2-3, with D perhaps TRBD2 (5 bases). This CDR3 spans 20 amino acids. Germline lookup yields CDR1 SGHAT and CDR2 FQNNGV. CDR3 DNA sequence: TGCGCCAGCAGCCCCGATGACCAACTGCAGATAGCGAGAAGCACAGATACGCAGTATTTT. Amino acid sequence: CASSPDDQLQIARSTDTQYF. The variable domain in full, completed from reference TRBV11-2 and TRBJ2-3, reads EAGVAQSPRYKIIEKRQSVAFWCNPISGHATLYWYQQILGQGPKLLIQFQNNGVVDDSQLPKDRFSAERLKGVDSTLKIQPAKLEDSAVYLCASSPDDQLQIARSTDTQYFGPGTRLTVL.

Remarks on this clonotype: A read error is likely, as this CDR3 ends without the conserved phenylalanine or tryptophan. The chain uses TRBV30 and TRBJ1-2, with D possibly TRBD1 on 5 matching bases. Germline V gene data show CDR1 as GTSNPN and CDR2 as SVGIG (reference sequence). With 3 bases removed from V and 5 bases from J, the gap between germline ends came to 10 bases. The CDR3 loop spans 12 amino acids. The CDR3 nucleotides read TGTGCCTGGAGAGTCGGGGCATATGGCTACACCGTC. Its protein is CAWRVGAYGYTV.

About this clonotype itself: At one end the junction does not follow the germline gene, possibly because of a read error. The genes are TRBV6-2 or TRBV6-3 and TRBJ2-1; no clear D. Per the germline V gene, CDR1 is MNHEY and CDR2 is SVGEGT. The CDR3 totals 16 residues. The CDR3 reads CASSYPAVQTYNEQFF. The CDR3 region has the DNA TGTGCCAGCAGTTACCCCGCGGTACAGACCTATAATGAGCAGTTCTTC.

On this clonotype: This clone may be a read error of a much larger clone one base away. V gene TRBV7-8 combines with J gene TRBJ2-2, with 11 bases that match TRBD2. Trimming removed 7 bases from V and 1 base from J; junction bases left unmatched: 8. Germline CDR1 SGHVS, CDR2 FQNEAQ. This CDR3 has 17 amino acids. In nucleotides, the CDR3 is TGTGCCAGCAACTTTGCCGGGACTAGCGGGAACACCGGGGAGCTGTTTTTT. Residues: CASNFAGTSGNTGELFF.

Of note for this clonotype: The junction differs from germline at one of its ends, possibly a read error. V is TRBV5-1 and J is TRBJ2-7; TRBD1 is a possible D gene (5 bases). The length of the CDR3 is 15 residues. Germline values: CDR1 SGHRS, CDR2 YFSETQ. DNA for the CDR3: TGCGCCAGCACCCAATCAGCGACAGCCTCCTACGAGCATTACTTC. Translating it yields CASTQSATASYEHYF. Full variable domain (missing parts from reference TRBV5-1 and TRBJ2-7): KAGVTQTPRYLIKTRGQQVTLSCSPISGHRSVSWYQQTPGQGLQFLFEYFSETQRNKGNFPGRFSGRQFSNSRSEMNVSTLELGDSALYLCASTQSATASYEHYFGPGTRLTVT.

This clonotype was recorded many times. This chain uses TRBV28 with TRBJ2-3; D is perhaps TRBD1 (6 bases). Germline V gives CDR1 MDHEN, CDR2 SYDVKM. CDR3 size: 15 residues. Between the trimmed V and J ends, which lost 7 bases and 1 base, there was a span of 15 bases. The CDR3 protein is CASIDRGWGTDTQYF. The DNA for the CDR3 is TGTGCCAGCATCGATAGGGGGTGGGGCACAGATACGCAGTATTTT.

Worth noting for this clonotype: The junction differs from germline at one of its ends, possibly a read error. V usage is TRBV5-6 and J usage is TRBJ2-2; D could derive from TRBD1 or TRBD2 (6 bases each). Germline V gene data show CDR1 as SGHDT and CDR2 as YYEEEE. The CDR3 extends over 16 amino acids. For the CDR3, the DNA is TGTACCAGCAGCTCCGAGGGGGGAGTCGACCCCGGGGAGCTGTTTTTT. Protein sequence: CTSSSEGGVDPGELFF.

This clonotype was seen once. Because the CDR3 is missing its conserved closing phenylalanine or tryptophan, this is likely a read error. The genes are TRBV4-1 and TRBJ2-3; 7 bases align to TRBD2. Germline V gene lookup returns CDR1 MGHRA and CDR2 YSYEKL. V lost 7 bases, J lost 5 bases, and 18 bases stayed unmatched. The CDR3 has 17 residues. CDR3 protein: CASNPSTGGSIGDTQYL. The DNA for the CDR3 is TGCGCCAGCAACCCGTCAACCGGCGGGAGTATTGGAGATACGCAGTATCTT.

The chain links TRBV6-6 to TRBJ1-1; the D is unclear. Between the trimmed V and J ends, which lost 0 bases and 4 bases, there was a span of 9 bases. Germline V gives CDR1 MNHNY, CDR2 SVGAGI (reference sequence). There are 14 residues in the CDR3. The CDR3 here is CASSYSVATTEAFF. In DNA form, the CDR3 reads TGTGCCAGCAGTTACTCAGTTGCGACCACTGAAGCTTTCTTT.

Note on this clonotype: It is likely a read error, because the conserved phenylalanine at the end of the CDR3 is missing. The gene calls are TRBV20-1 and TRBJ1-1; no reliable D call. Trimming took off 8 bases at V and 5 bases at J, with 21 bases between the two ends. The CDR3 length is 14 residues. CDR1 and CDR2 from the germline V gene are DFQATT and SNEGSKA (reference sequence). This CDR3 is CSTLGSDTKTEAFL. The DNA for the CDR3 is TGCAGTACTCTGGGCTCAGATACAAAGACTGAAGCTTTCCTT.

About this clonotype: A read error may produce the germline difference seen at one junction end. The chain links TRBV11-2 to TRBJ2-2, with 9 positions matching TRBD2. The germline V gene encodes CDR1 SGHAT and CDR2 FQNNGV. CDR3 length: 16 residues. The CDR3 spells CASSLVALAGTGELYF. The CDR3, as DNA: TGCGCCAGCAGCTTAGTGGCGCTAGCGGGGACCGGGGAGCTGTATTTT.

This clonotype was observed at least ten times. The V and J genes are TRBV25-1 and TRBJ2-1; 8 positions agree with TRBD2. The CDR3 spans 15 residues. The V and J ends lost 5 bases and 4 bases, in that order; junction bases with no gene match: 7. Germline V lookup: CDR1 MGHDK, CDR2 SYGVNS. CDR3 region: CASSPAGGGYNEQFF. As DNA, the CDR3 is TGTGCCAGCAGTCCGGCGGGAGGTGGTTACAATGAGCAGTTCTTC.

The V and J genes are TRBV6-1 and TRBJ1-6, with 7 positions matching TRBD1. The CDR3 extends over 17 amino acids. CDR1 and CDR2 (germline): MNHNS, SASEGT. J lost 10 bases, V lost 5 bases, and 17 bases had no gene match. The CDR3, as DNA: TGTGCCAGCAGTACAGGGGCAGTGTATGGAGAGGGATCACCCCTCCACTTT. Translated, it gives CASSTGAVYGEGSPLHF.

This clonotype was observed once. This chain joins TRBV4-1 and TRBJ1-6; 7 bases agree with TRBD1. This CDR3 has 17 amino acids. V shed 4 bases and J 12 bases; nucleotides not matched to a gene: 18. From germline, CDR1 is MGHRA and CDR2 YSYEKL. This chain's CDR3 is CASSRSSGQTYNLPLHF. The CDR3 nucleotides read TGCGCCAGCAGCCGAAGTTCGGGACAGACTTATAACTTACCCCTCCACTTT.

Comment on this clonotype: The conserved phenylalanine or tryptophan is not found at the CDR3 terminus, so this likely reflects a read error. The CDR3, as DNA: TGTGCCAGTATGGGGAAACGATCCTCCTACGAGCAGTACCTC. Translation: CASMGKRSSYEQYL. The chain couples TRBV28 to TRBJ2-7, with D unresolved. Germline lookup yields CDR1 MDHEN and CDR2 SYDVKM. The CDR3 runs to 14 residues. Between the trimmed V and J ends, which lost 9 bases and 0 bases, there was a span of 15 bases.